This T cell receptor (beta chain) was recovered during a study of blood T cell repertoires in COVID-19. Overall study: There were acute and convalescent COVID-19 samples, and they came from the United States, Italy and Spain. Sources were T cells, B-cell-depleted T cells, or PBMCs; the material itself was cDNA or gDNA.

The CDR3 is 15 amino acids. From germline, CDR1 is SGDLS and CDR2 YYNGEE. The V end was cut by 0 bases, the J end by 4 bases, with 12 bases between. Per the study methods: Estimates of nucleated cell counts were drawn from the amplification of reference gene primers. TCRdb's table, derived via immunoSEQ multiplex PCR, lists solely in-frame clones and lacks some. V, J and clone size reflect that table, while D and trimming were determined from the DNA. The data show 90,000 to 120,000 clones, with about nine tenths seen just once and approximately 6.8% held by the top ten. This receptor was obtained from a man aged 45-65 years with active or convalescent COVID-19. The J gene is TRBJ2-3, the V gene TRBV9, with a tentative D call TRBD1 (5 bases). The specimen was peripheral blood. The CDR3: CASSVGTGNADTQYF. As DNA, the CDR3 is TGTGCCAGCAGCGTAGGCACAGGCAATGCAGATACGCAGTATTTT.